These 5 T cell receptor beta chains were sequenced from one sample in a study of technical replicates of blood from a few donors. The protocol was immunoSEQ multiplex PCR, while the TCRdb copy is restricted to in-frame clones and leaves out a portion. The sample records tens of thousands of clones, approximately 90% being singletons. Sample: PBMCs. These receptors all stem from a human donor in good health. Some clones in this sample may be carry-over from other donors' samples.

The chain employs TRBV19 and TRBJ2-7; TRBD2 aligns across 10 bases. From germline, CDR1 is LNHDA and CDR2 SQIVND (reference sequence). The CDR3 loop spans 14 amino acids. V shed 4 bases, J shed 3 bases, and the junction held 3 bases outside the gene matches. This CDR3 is CASSKGLAVYEQYF. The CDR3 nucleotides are TGTGCCAGTAGTAAAGGACTAGCGGTCTACGAGCAGTACTTC. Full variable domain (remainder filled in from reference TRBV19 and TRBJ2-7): DGGITQSPKYLFRKEGQNVTLSCEQNLNHDAMYWYRQDPGQGLRLIYYSQIVNDFQKGDIAEGYSVSREKKESFPLTVTSAQKNPTAFYLCASSKGLAVYEQYFGPGTRLTVT.

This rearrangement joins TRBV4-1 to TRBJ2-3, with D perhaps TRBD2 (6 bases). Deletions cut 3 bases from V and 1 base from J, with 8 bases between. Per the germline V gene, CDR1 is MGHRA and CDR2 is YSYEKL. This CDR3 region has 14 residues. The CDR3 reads CASSQRDGTDTQYF. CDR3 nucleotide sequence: TGCGCCAGCAGCCAGCGGGATGGCACAGATACGCAGTATTTT.

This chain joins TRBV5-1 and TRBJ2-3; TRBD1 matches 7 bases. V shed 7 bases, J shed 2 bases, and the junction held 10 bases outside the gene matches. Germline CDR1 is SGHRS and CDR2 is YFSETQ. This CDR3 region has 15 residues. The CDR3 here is CASGSTGPATDTQYF. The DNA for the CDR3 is TGCGCCAGCGGATCGACAGGGCCAGCCACAGATACGCAGTATTTT.

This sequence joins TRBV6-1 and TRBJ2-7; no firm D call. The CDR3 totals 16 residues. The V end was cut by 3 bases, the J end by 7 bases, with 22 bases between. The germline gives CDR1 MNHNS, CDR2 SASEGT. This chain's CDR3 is CASSDGRAGPYVEQYF. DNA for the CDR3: TGTGCCAGCAGTGATGGTAGAGCAGGTCCTTACGTGGAGCAGTACTTC.

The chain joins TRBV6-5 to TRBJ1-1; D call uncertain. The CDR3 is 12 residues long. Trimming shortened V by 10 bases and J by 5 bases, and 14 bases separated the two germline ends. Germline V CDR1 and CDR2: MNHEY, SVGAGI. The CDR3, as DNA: TGTGCCACCTCCCGGCCGGAGACTGAAGCTTTCTTT. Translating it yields CATSRPETEAFF.